The sequence of this T cell receptor (beta chain) was determined in a study of PD-L1 blockade in urothelial cancer. Study details: Administration of atezolizumab to patients began in the mid-2010s, at 1,200 mg intravenously every 3 weeks. Prior chemotherapy ranged from 0 to 3 regimens per patient. Tumor specimens held a median roughly 1,400 T cells. General study findings and limits: Durable benefit was seen in some patients. These patients had a higher proportion of tumor-infiltrating T lymphocytes.

Clones were sequenced by immunoSEQ multiplex PCR, and TCRdb holds only the in-frame ones, with some missing. The data show tens of thousands of clones, approximately 34% seen once. This CDR3 is built from 15 residues. Germline values: CDR1 SGDLS, CDR2 YYNGEE. V dropped 0 bases and J dropped 4 bases, with 11 bases sitting between them. This clone appeared many times. Its antigen is unknown. The material sequenced was tumor tissue, taken before atezolizumab (anti-PD-L1) treatment. J is TRBJ2-1 and V is TRBV9, with D perhaps TRBD1 (6 bases). The receptor's source is a man in his 60s with urothelial cancer. CDR3 protein: CASSVEDSIYNEQFF. Written as DNA, the CDR3 is TGTGCCAGCAGCGTAGAGGACAGCATTTACAATGAGCAGTTCTTC. The full variable domain, in which reference TRBV9 and TRBJ2-1 provide the parts outside the CDR3, is DSGVTQTPKHLITATGQRVTLRCSPRSGDLSVYWYQQSLDQGLQFLIQYYNGEERAKGNILERFSAQQFPDLHSELNLSSLELGDSALYFCASSVEDSIYNEQFFGPGTRLTVL.